These 18 T cell receptor beta chains were sequenced from one sample in a study of blood T cell repertoires in COVID-19. Method: immunoSEQ multiplex PCR; TCRdb's copy keeps in-frame clones and lacks some. Here the sample spans 90,000 or so clones, around 87% being singletons. Input material: peripheral blood. These TCRs come from a human donor in a cohort sampled during active COVID-19.

This rearrangement joins TRBV29-1 to TRBJ1-2; D ambiguous. The CDR3 has 12 residues. Germline-derived CDR1 and CDR2 are SQVTM and ANQGSEA. V was clipped by 7 bases and J by 0 bases, with 9 bases between them. CDR3 DNA sequence: TGCAGCGCCGCTGACACTAACTATGGCTACACCTTC. This encodes CSAADTNYGYTF.

The V call is TRBV5-1, the J call TRBJ1-2; 7 bases map to TRBD1. Trimming at V came to 4 bases and at J to 3 bases, leaving 6 bases not matched to a gene. Germline lookup yields CDR1 SGHRS and CDR2 YFSETQ. The CDR3 has 14 amino acids. The CDR3 loop is CASSRDSGDYGYTF. The CDR3 bases are TGCGCCAGCAGCCGGGACAGTGGGGACTATGGCTACACCTTC.

The chain recombines TRBV7-2 with TRBJ2-7, with TRBD2 identical over 7 bases. The germline gives CDR1 SGHTA, CDR2 FQGNSA. The CDR3 has 13 residues. J gave up 7 bases and V 3 bases, and 6 bases lay outside the gene matches. CDR3 sequence: CASSFRTSKEQYF. The CDR3 region has the DNA TGTGCCAGCAGCTTTCGGACTAGTAAAGAGCAGTACTTC. Together with reference TRBV7-2 and TRBJ2-7, the CDR3 gives the full variable domain: GAGVSQSPSNKVTEKGKDVELRCDPISGHTALYWYRQSLGQGLEFLIYFQGNSAPDKSGLPSDRFSAERTGGSVSTLTIQRTQQEDSAVYLCASSFRTSKEQYFGPGTRLTVT.

V usage is TRBV28 and J usage is TRBJ2-5, with TRBD2 identical over 8 bases. Germline loops: CDR1 MDHEN, CDR2 SYDVKM. The CDR3 is 13 amino acids. Trimming at V came to 6 bases and at J to 2 bases, leaving 2 bases not matched to a gene. The CDR3 sequence: CASSQREQETQYF. CDR3 DNA: TGTGCCAGCAGCCAGCGGGAGCAAGAGACCCAGTACTTC. Drawing the rest from reference TRBV28 and TRBJ2-5, the complete variable domain is DVKVTQSSRYLVKRTGEKVFLECVQDMDHENMFWYRQDPGLGLRLIYFSYDVKMKEKGDIPEGYSVSREKKERFSLILESASTNQTSMYLCASSQREQETQYFGPGTRLLVL.

The rearrangement links TRBV7-8 to TRBJ2-6; 8 bases align to TRBD1. V dropped 5 bases and J dropped 4; count of bases not matched to a gene: 10. The V gene's germline CDR1 is SGHVS and CDR2 FQNEAQ. There are 17 residues in the CDR3. This CDR3 is CASSRAGGAGGANVLTF. The CDR3 bases are TGTGCCAGCAGCCGAGCAGGGGGCGCGGGGGGGGCCAACGTCCTGACTTTC.

The chain recombines TRBV27 with TRBJ2-5; D is perhaps TRBD1 (6 bases). Per germline, CDR1 MNHEY and CDR2 SMNVEV (reference sequence). The CDR3 is made up of 13 amino acids. The V gene lost 4 bases and the J gene lost 6 bases, with 12 bases spanning the gap. The CDR3 protein is CASSSSRGQTQYF. The DNA of the CDR3 is TGTGCCAGCAGTTCTAGCAGGGGACAGACCCAGTACTTC.

The chain's CDR3 is CASSEWKRGPSYNEQFF. The CDR3 bases are TGTGCCAGCAGTGAATGGAAGCGGGGCCCTTCCTACAATGAGCAGTTCTTC. The chain couples TRBV6-1 to TRBJ2-1, with 7 positions matching TRBD2. CDR3 length equals 17 residues. V shed 2 bases, J shed 1 base, and the junction held 8 bases outside the gene matches. Per the germline V gene, CDR1 is MNHNS and CDR2 is SASEGT.

The gene calls are TRBV7-8 and TRBJ2-2; the D gene is possibly TRBD2 (5 bases). V lost 4 bases to trimming and J lost 7 bases, with 10 bases between them. The CDR3 runs to 13 residues. Germline-derived CDR1 and CDR2 are SGHVS and FQNEAQ. CDR3 protein: CASSSSRDGELFF. CDR3 in DNA: TGTGCCAGCAGCTCCTCGAGGGACGGGGAGCTGTTTTTT.

This rearrangement joins TRBV3-1 (or the pseudogene TRBV3-2) to TRBJ1-2; possibly TRBD1 for D (6 bases). The CDR3 runs 15 residues. V was shortened by 4 bases and J by 9 bases, with 21 bases between the two germline ends. Germline values: CDR1 LGHDT, CDR2 YNNKEL (reference sequence). CDR3 sequence: CASSLWTETRSSYTF. The CDR3 DNA reads as TGTGCCAGCAGCCTCTGGACAGAAACGAGGAGTAGCTACACCTTC.

The chain employs TRBV30 and TRBJ2-7; no firm D call. This CDR3 region has 11 residues. The germline V gene has CDR1 GTSNPN and CDR2 SVGIG (reference sequence). V was pared by 1 base and J by 10 bases, with 11 bases between. As DNA, the CDR3 is TGTGCCTGGAGTGGACAAGGATTTCAGTACTTC. It translates to CAWSGQGFQYF.

This clone was seen more than once but under ten times. The gene calls are TRBV2 and TRBJ2-1; TRBD2 matches at 11 bases. The J segment lost 4 bases and the V segment lost 1 base, leaving 3 bases of the junction unmatched. Germline V CDR1 and CDR2: SNHLY, FYNNEI. The CDR3 sequence is 16 residues long. The CDR3 DNA reads as TGTGCCAGCAGTGAAGAGAGACTAGCGGGGTACAATGAGCAGTTCTTC. Its protein product is CASSEERLAGYNEQFF.

The chain combines TRBV7-6 with TRBJ2-7; 11 bases align to TRBD2. Unmatched junction bases numbered 3, after V lost 2 bases and J lost 0 bases. The length of the CDR3 is 16 residues. Germline V CDR1 and CDR2: SGHVS, FNYEAQ. CDR3 sequence reads: CASSLLGTSGSYEQYF. The CDR3 coding sequence is TGTGCCAGCAGCTTATTAGGGACTAGCGGCTCCTACGAGCAGTACTTC.

This clone was counted between two and nine times. CDR3 nucleotide sequence: TGTGCCAGCAGCCAAGCGAAGGGGCGAGATGGCTACACCTTC. Translating gives CASSQAKGRDGYTF. V is TRBV4-2 and J is TRBJ1-2; a possible D gene is TRBD1 (5 bases). Between the trimmed V and J ends, which lost 1 base and 6 bases, there was a span of 12 bases. Germline CDR1 reads LGHNA; CDR2 reads YNFKEQ. The CDR3 contains 14 residues.

The V and J genes are TRBV15 and TRBJ1-2, with D possibly matching TRBD1 (5 bases). The germline CDR1 and CDR2 sequences are LNHNV and YYDKDF (reference sequence). Between the trimmed V and J ends, which lost 0 bases and 7 bases, there was a span of 12 bases. The CDR3 has 14 amino acids. The chain's CDR3 is CATSRDLRGGGYTF. CDR3 DNA sequence: TGTGCCACCAGCAGAGATCTCCGGGGGGGTGGCTACACCTTC. Using reference TRBV15 and TRBJ1-2 for the parts outside the CDR3, the full variable domain is DAMVIQNPRYQVTQFGKPVTLSCSQTLNHNVMYWYQQKSSQAPKLLFHYYDKDFNNEADTPDNFQSRRPNTSFCFLDIRSPGLGDTAMYLCATSRDLRGGGYTFGSGTRLTVV.

CDR3 region: CASSPRPLTDSNTGELFF. The CDR3 region has the DNA TGTGCCAGCAGCCCCCGACCCCTGACGGACTCGAACACCGGGGAGCTGTTTTTT. The rearrangement uses TRBV11-2 and TRBJ2-2; possible D gene TRBD2, 5 bases. Germline V gene lookup returns CDR1 SGHAT and CDR2 FQNNGV. Between the trimmed V and J ends, which lost 5 bases and 0 bases, there was a span of 19 bases. The CDR3 contains 18 residues.

The chain uses TRBV12-3 or TRBV12-4 and TRBJ1-3, with TRBD1 as a possible D gene (5 bases). Trimming cost V 1 base and J 8 bases, with 6 bases left between them. The CDR3 consists of 12 residues. The CDR3 coding sequence is TGTGCCAGCAGTTTAGAGGGGTACACCATATATTTT. This sequence encodes CASSLEGYTIYF.

This clone was observed a single time. The V gene is TRBV5-1, the J gene TRBJ1-2; a possible D gene is TRBD1 (5 bases). Trimming removed 5 bases from V and 2 bases from J, with 25 bases in between. The CDR3 spans 18 residues. In germline, CDR1 is SGHRS, CDR2 YFSETQ. The CDR3 nucleotides are TGCGCCAGCAGATACGACCCGACAGCCTGGAGGGGCAACTATGGCTACACCTTC. It is translated as CASRYDPTAWRGNYGYTF.

This clone was seen a single time. The chain is built from TRBV6-9 and TRBJ2-7; 8 bases map to TRBD1. Losses at the gene ends were 9 bases for V and 5 bases for J; bases not matched to a gene: 12. Looked up from germline, CDR1 is MNHGY and CDR2 is SVAAGI. The CDR3 runs 14 residues. The CDR3 sequence: CASHDRGDKDEQYF. CDR3 nucleotides: TGTGCCAGTCACGACAGGGGCGATAAAGACGAGCAGTACTTC.